This TCR beta chain was captured by sequencing in a study of blood T cell repertoires in COVID-19. In the study overall: Sources were T cells, B-cell-depleted T cells, or PBMCs; the material itself was cDNA or gDNA.

Study processing details: Using reference gene primer amplification, nucleated cell counts were estimated. This table comes from immunoSEQ multiplex PCR, and its TCRdb copy is limited to in-frame clones, with some not included. Clonal size and the V and J genes are those of that table, whereas D and trimming came from the DNA. The sample carries roughly 200,000 clones, approximately 84% recorded once. The germline V gene has CDR1 SGHVS and CDR2 FQNEAQ. V was shortened by 7 bases and J by 5 bases, with 20 bases between the two germline ends. CDR3 size: 15 residues. The chain carries TRBV7-8 and TRBJ1-2; the D gene is possibly TRBD1 (5 bases). This sequence was found in a man aged 45 to 65 with active or convalescent COVID-19. Sequenced input: peripheral blood. DNA for the CDR3: TGTGCCAGCACCACCGAGCCTGCGGGGGAATATGGCTACACCTTC. Amino acids: CASTTEPAGEYGYTF.